Shown below are 11 T cell receptor beta chains from a single sample sequenced in a study of blood T cell repertoires in COVID-19. The protocol was immunoSEQ multiplex PCR, while the TCRdb copy is restricted to in-frame clones and leaves out a portion. The sample lists around 170,000 clones, roughly 90% occurring once. Sequenced input: peripheral blood. The origin of the receptors is a man aged 55-75 years with acute or convalescent COVID-19.

J is TRBJ2-3 and V is TRBV24-1, with 7 positions matching TRBD1. CDR1 and CDR2 (germline): KGHDR, SFDVKD. The CDR3 length is 15 residues. Germline trimming cut 3 bases from V and 5 bases from J; bases unmatched to any gene: 7. Here the CDR3 DNA reads TGTGCCACCAGTGATCCCCGACAGGGTGGAGATACGCAGTATTTT. It translates to CATSDPRQGGDTQYF.

The rearrangement joins TRBV15 to TRBJ2-3; tentative D call: TRBD1 (6 bases). From germline, CDR1 is LNHNV and CDR2 YYDKDF (reference sequence). Trimming took 1 base from V and 2 from J, leaving 16 bases between them. This CDR3 spans 17 amino acids. The CDR3: CATSRVPRGSITDTQYF. CDR3 DNA: TGTGCCACCAGCAGAGTCCCCAGGGGAAGTATCACAGATACGCAGTATTTT.

The V and J genes are TRBV27 and TRBJ1-2; perhaps TRBD1 as D (5 bases). CDR3 size: 16 residues. The germline V gene has CDR1 MNHEY and CDR2 SMNVEV (reference sequence). Trimming took 6 bases from V and 4 from J, leaving 21 bases between them. The CDR3, as DNA: TGTGCCAGCAGCGACTCCCCTACTGGGGGGACCTATGGCTACACCTTC. The encoded protein is CASSDSPTGGTYGYTF.

The genes are TRBV4-3 and TRBJ1-6, with 11 bases lining up with TRBD1. Germline V gene data show CDR1 as LGHNA and CDR2 as YSLEER. Unmatched junction bases numbered 4, after V lost 2 bases and J lost 7 bases. CDR3 length: 16 residues. The CDR3 loop reads CASSQWWTGGNSPLHF. The CDR3 bases are TGCGCCAGCAGCCAATGGTGGACAGGGGGCAATTCACCCCTCCACTTT.

The genes are TRBV2 and TRBJ2-2; maybe TRBD1 (5 bases). Germline CDR1 and CDR2: SNHLY and FYNNEI. Trimming stripped 3 bases from V and 6 bases from J, with 17 bases between. This CDR3 region has 16 residues. The CDR3 DNA sequence: TGTGCCAGCAGTGACCCCAGGGAATTCGTCTCCGGGGAGCTGTTTTTT. Protein product: CASSDPREFVSGELFF.

V is TRBV5-1 and J is TRBJ1-2; D is ambiguous. The CDR3 runs 14 residues. Trimming took 4 bases from V and 4 from J, leaving 14 bases between them. The germline V gene has CDR1 SGHRS and CDR2 YFSETQ. CDR3 in amino acids: CASSPSDISYGYTF. CDR3 coding DNA: TGCGCCAGCAGCCCGAGTGACATCAGCTATGGCTACACCTTC.

The gene calls are TRBV6-5 and TRBJ1-6; D unclear. The germline V gene has CDR1 MNHEY and CDR2 SVGAGI. V dropped 11 bases and J dropped 9 bases, with 17 bases sitting between them. The CDR3 spans 13 residues. CDR3 region: CAGRRGASSPLHF. The CDR3 DNA sequence: TGTGCCGGCCGGCGGGGAGCTAGTTCACCCCTCCACTTT.

V usage is TRBV5-6 and J usage is TRBJ1-5; D unclear. CDR3 length: 14 amino acids. V was cut by 4 bases and J by 7 bases, with 15 bases left in between. Germline CDR1 SGHDT, CDR2 YYEEEE. CDR3 sequence (DNA): TGTGCCAGCAGCCTAGCGCGAACTAAACAGCCCCAGCATTTT. Amino acid sequence: CASSLARTKQPQHF. Based on the CDR3 plus reference TRBV5-6 and TRBJ1-5, the full variable domain is DAGVTQSPTHLIKTRGQQVTLRCSPKSGHDTVSWYQQALGQGPQFIFQYYEEEERQRGNFPDRFSGHQFPNYSSELNVNALLLGDSALYLCASSLARTKQPQHFGDGTRLSIL.

The chain links TRBV19 to TRBJ1-4; TRBD1 agrees at 12 bases. The CDR3 runs to 16 residues. The germline CDR1 and CDR2 sequences are LNHDA and SQIVND (reference sequence). V lost 3 bases, J lost 10 bases, and 9 bases stayed unmatched. DNA of the CDR3: TGTGCCAGTAGTATGGCGTACGGGACAGGGGGCGGAAAACTGTTTTTT. Protein sequence: CASSMAYGTGGGKLFF.

The chain employs TRBV6-1 and TRBJ1-6; TRBD1 matches at 9 bases. The J segment lost 5 bases and the V segment lost 0 bases, leaving 20 bases of the junction unmatched. The germline CDR1 and CDR2 sequences are MNHNS and SASEGT. This CDR3 is 22 amino acids long. In DNA, the CDR3 is TGTGCCAGCAGTGAAGCCCTCCCACCGGGACAGGGTGCTTGGCGTGATAATTCACCCCTCCACTTT. Amino acid sequence: CASSEALPPGQGAWRDNSPLHF.

This clone was found many times. The J gene is TRBJ1-1, the V gene TRBV14; 11 nucleotides align to TRBD1. Trimming cost V 0 bases and J 5 bases; bases outside gene matches: 14. The CDR3 spans 19 residues. Germline V gene data show CDR1 as SGHDN and CDR2 as FVKESK. CDR3 sequence reads: CASSQEWFFGTGGKTEAFF. DNA of the CDR3: TGTGCCAGCAGCCAAGAATGGTTCTTCGGGACAGGGGGAAAAACTGAAGCTTTCTTT.